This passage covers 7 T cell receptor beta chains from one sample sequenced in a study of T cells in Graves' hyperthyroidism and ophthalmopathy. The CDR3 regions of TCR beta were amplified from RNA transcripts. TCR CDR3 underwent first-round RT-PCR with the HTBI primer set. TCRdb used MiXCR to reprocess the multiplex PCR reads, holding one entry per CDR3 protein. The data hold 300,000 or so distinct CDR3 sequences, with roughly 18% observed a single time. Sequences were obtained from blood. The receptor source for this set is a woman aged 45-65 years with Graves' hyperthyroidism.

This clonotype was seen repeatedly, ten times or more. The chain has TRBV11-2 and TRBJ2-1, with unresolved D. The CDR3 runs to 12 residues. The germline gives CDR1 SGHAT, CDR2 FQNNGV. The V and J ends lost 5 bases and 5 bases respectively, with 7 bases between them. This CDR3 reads CASSKSDNEQFF. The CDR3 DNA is TGTGCCAGCAGCAAATCGGACAATGAGCAGTTCTTC.

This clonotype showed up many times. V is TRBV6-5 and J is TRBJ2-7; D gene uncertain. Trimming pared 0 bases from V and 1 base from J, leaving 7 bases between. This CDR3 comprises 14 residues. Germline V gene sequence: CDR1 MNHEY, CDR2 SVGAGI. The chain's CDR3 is CASSYSYSSYEQYV. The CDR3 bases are TGTGCCAGCAGTTACTCGTACAGTTCCTACGAGCAGTACGTC.

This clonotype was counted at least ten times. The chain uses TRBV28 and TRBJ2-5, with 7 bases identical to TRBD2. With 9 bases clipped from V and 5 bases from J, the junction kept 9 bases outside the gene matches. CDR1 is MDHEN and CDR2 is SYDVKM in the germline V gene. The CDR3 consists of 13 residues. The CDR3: CASRTGGVETQYF. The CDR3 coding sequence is TGTGCCAGTCGAACGGGGGGAGTTGAGACCCAGTACTTC.

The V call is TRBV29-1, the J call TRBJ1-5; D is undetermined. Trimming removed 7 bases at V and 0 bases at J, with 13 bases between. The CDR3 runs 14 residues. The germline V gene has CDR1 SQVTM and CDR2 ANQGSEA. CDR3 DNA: TGCAGCGCCCTGGGCCATTATAGCAATCAGCCCCAGCATTTT. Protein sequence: CSALGHYSNQPQHF.

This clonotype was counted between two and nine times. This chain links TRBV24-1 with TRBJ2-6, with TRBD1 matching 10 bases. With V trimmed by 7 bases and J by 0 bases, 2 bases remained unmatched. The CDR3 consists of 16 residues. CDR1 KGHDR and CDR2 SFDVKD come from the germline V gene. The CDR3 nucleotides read TGTGCCACCAGCCGGACAGGGGGCTCTGGGGCCAACGTCCTGACTTTC. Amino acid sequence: CATSRTGGSGANVLTF.

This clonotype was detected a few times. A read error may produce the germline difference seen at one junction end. CDR3 protein: CASSLGQANEQFF. CDR3 in DNA: TGTGCTAGCAGCTTAGGACAGGCCAATGAGCAGTTCTTC. This rearrangement joins TRBV7-7 to TRBJ2-1; 7 positions match TRBD1. This CDR3 spans 13 amino acids. The V gene's germline CDR1 is SSHAT and CDR2 FNYEAQ (reference sequence).

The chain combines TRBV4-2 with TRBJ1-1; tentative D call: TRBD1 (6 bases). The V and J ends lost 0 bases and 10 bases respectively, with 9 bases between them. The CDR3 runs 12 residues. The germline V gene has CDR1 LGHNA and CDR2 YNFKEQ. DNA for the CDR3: TGTGCCAGCAGCCAAGATCTGGGGGCAGCTTTCTTT. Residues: CASSQDLGAAFF.